Below are 32 T cell receptor beta chains sequenced from a single sample in a study of blood T cell repertoires in COVID-19. Sequencing used immunoSEQ multiplex PCR; TCRdb keeps in-frame clones, though not all of them. The table lists roughly 180,000 clones, around 83% of them singletons. Material: peripheral blood. The receptor set was obtained from a man aged 18 to 29 with acute or convalescent COVID-19.

CDR3 residues: CASSYLAGSDYGYTF. The DNA of the CDR3 is TGTGCCAGCAGTTACTTGGCAGGGTCAGACTATGGCTACACCTTC. The chain employs TRBV6-5 and TRBJ1-2; a possible D gene is TRBD1 (5 bases). The CDR3 consists of 15 residues. The V and J ends lost 1 base and 3 bases respectively, with 12 bases between them. Germline V lookup: CDR1 MNHEY, CDR2 SVGAGI.

This rearrangement joins TRBV5-4 to TRBJ1-1, with D unclear. The CDR3 covers 12 residues. The V gene's germline CDR1 is SGHNT and CDR2 YYREEE (reference sequence). V was cut by 4 bases and J by 5 bases, with 9 bases left in between. This CDR3 is CASSPGRTEAFF. The DNA of the CDR3 is TGTGCCAGCAGCCCGGGGAGGACTGAAGCTTTCTTT.

The gene calls are TRBV10-2 and TRBJ2-5, with D maybe TRBD1 (5 bases). CDR1 is WSHSY, CDR2 SAAADI, per germline. V lost 0 bases and J lost 5, with 16 bases in between. The CDR3 length is 16 residues. This CDR3 is CASSESGPTRWETQYF. CDR3 DNA: TGCGCCAGCAGTGAGTCGGGGCCGACCAGATGGGAGACCCAGTACTTC.

The rearrangement joins TRBV7-9 to TRBJ2-3, with 13 bases fitting TRBD2. J was trimmed by 3 bases and V by 5 bases; bases with no gene match: 5. The CDR3 is made up of 16 amino acids. Germline CDR1 is SEHNR and CDR2 is FQNEAQ (reference sequence). In nucleotides, the CDR3 is TGTGCCAGCAGCCCACTAGCGGGGGGGCGGACAGATACGCAGTATTTT. Protein product: CASSPLAGGRTDTQYF.

V usage is TRBV7-2 and J usage is TRBJ2-5; TRBD2 matches at 8 bases. V gave up 5 bases and J gave up 2 bases; unmatched junction bases: 16. This CDR3 is built from 18 residues. Germline-derived CDR1 and CDR2 are SGHTA and FQGNSA. The CDR3 region is CASSLTRGGIGDQETQYF. The CDR3 bases are TGTGCCAGCAGCCTGACCCGGGGGGGGATAGGGGATCAAGAGACCCAGTACTTC.

The chain combines TRBV11-1 with TRBJ2-7; D possibly corresponds to TRBD1 (6 bases). Per germline, CDR1 SGHAT and CDR2 FQDESV (reference sequence). The V and J ends lost 5 bases and 6 bases respectively, with 14 bases between them. The CDR3 length is 13 residues. The CDR3 protein is CASSLRTDLEQYV. CDR3 nucleotide sequence: TGTGCCAGCAGCCTCAGGACAGACCTCGAGCAGTACGTC.

The gene calls are TRBV3-1 (or the pseudogene TRBV3-2) and TRBJ1-1; 8 bases are shared with TRBD1. This CDR3 has 14 residues. J lost 4 bases, V lost 0 bases, and 1 base had no gene match. Germline assignment: CDR1 LGHDT and CDR2 YNNKEL (reference sequence). CDR3 coding DNA: TGTGCCAGCAGCCAAGAAGGACAGGGCACTGAAGCTTTCTTT. Its translation: CASSQEGQGTEAFF.

This clone was seen just once. The chain employs TRBV19 and TRBJ1-2; 7 bases are shared with TRBD1. Germline V CDR1 and CDR2: LNHDA, SQIVND (reference sequence). The CDR3 is 13 amino acids. Unmatched junction bases numbered 5, after V lost 5 bases and J lost 5 bases. CDR3 coding DNA: TGTGCCAGTAGTGAGGGGACAGCATATGGCTACACCTTC. Translation: CASSEGTAYGYTF.

This rearrangement joins TRBV27 to TRBJ1-3, with TRBD1 identical over 8 bases. V was pared by 5 bases and J by 3 bases, with 6 bases of the junction left unmatched. From germline, CDR1 is MNHEY and CDR2 SMNVEV (reference sequence). The CDR3 loop spans 15 amino acids. The CDR3 sequence is CASSLSGGGGNTIYF. CDR3 nucleotides: TGTGCCAGCAGTCTGTCAGGGGGCGGTGGAAACACCATATATTTT.

This clone was counted once. The chain is built from TRBV4-2 and TRBJ2-3; possibly TRBD2 for D (6 bases). There are 15 residues in the CDR3. From germline, CDR1 is LGHNA and CDR2 YNFKEQ. Trimming removed 0 bases at V and 0 bases at J, with 7 bases between. The CDR3 loop reads CASSQDSGSTDTQYF. The CDR3 bases are TGTGCCAGCAGCCAAGACAGCGGGAGCACAGATACGCAGTATTTT.

The V gene is TRBV7-2, the J gene TRBJ1-1; D call uncertain. The CDR3 extends over 15 amino acids. From germline, CDR1 is SGHTA and CDR2 FQGNSA. Trimming removed 4 bases from V and 7 bases from J, with 19 bases in between. CDR3 loop: CASSSPLDGLLEAFF. CDR3 DNA: TGTGCCAGCAGCTCGCCGCTGGACGGACTTCTTGAAGCTTTCTTT.

This chain uses TRBV7-8 with TRBJ2-3, with D possibly being TRBD1 (5 bases). Germline V gene lookup returns CDR1 SGHVS and CDR2 FQNEAQ. The CDR3 length is 14 residues. Trimming removed 3 bases from V and 2 bases from J, with 9 bases in between. DNA of the CDR3: TGTGCCAGCAGCTTGCCAGGGAACACAGATACGCAGTATTTT. This encodes CASSLPGNTDTQYF.

The chain has TRBV7-8 and TRBJ2-1; 9 bases are a match to TRBD1. Germline V CDR1 and CDR2: SGHVS, FQNEAQ. The CDR3 extends over 16 amino acids. Trimming at V came to 5 bases and at J to 6 bases, leaving 11 bases not matched to a gene. This CDR3 is CASSPVRQGVLNEQFF. CDR3 nucleotides: TGTGCCAGCAGCCCAGTCAGACAGGGGGTACTCAATGAGCAGTTCTTC.

V and J are TRBV13 and TRBJ2-5; 7 bases map to TRBD2. The V segment lost 5 bases and the J segment 5 bases; nucleotides outside the gene matches: 11. This CDR3 spans 15 amino acids. Germline loops: CDR1 PRHDT, CDR2 FYEKMQ (reference sequence). The CDR3 nucleotides are TGTGCCAGCAGCCCACGGACTAGACCCGGGGAGACCCAGTACTTC. Protein: CASSPRTRPGETQYF.

J is TRBJ1-4 and V is TRBV12-3 or TRBV12-4; a possible D gene is TRBD1 (5 bases). Between the trimmed V and J ends, which lost 6 bases and 14 bases, there was a span of 13 bases. This CDR3 is built from 11 residues. The CDR3, as DNA: TGTGCCAGCAGCTCCGGGGGAGTGCTGTTTTTT. The encoded protein is CASSSGGVLFF.

The V gene is TRBV7-2, the J gene TRBJ1-1; D may be TRBD1 (5 bases). Trimming removed 1 base at V and 5 bases at J, with 8 bases between. The CDR3 consists of 13 residues. Per the germline V gene, CDR1 is SGHTA and CDR2 is FQGNSA. The CDR3 nucleotides read TGTGCCAGCAGCTTAGACGGGGGGACTGAAGCTTTCTTT. Encoded protein: CASSLDGGTEAFF.

The CDR3 DNA reads TGTGCCAGCAGCTTCTTAATAACCCCGGGGGAGACCCAGTACTTC. Translation gives CASSFLITPGETQYF. This rearrangement joins TRBV11-2 to TRBJ2-5; D perhaps matches TRBD2 (5 bases). The CDR3 runs 15 residues. Germline assignment: CDR1 SGHAT and CDR2 FQNNGV. V lost 3 bases, J lost 5 bases, and 16 bases lay in between.

This clone was seen a single time. The gene calls are TRBV5-4 and TRBJ2-1; TRBD1 matches at 9 bases. The CDR3 has 14 amino acids. CDR1 is SGHNT and CDR2 is YYREEE in the germline V gene (reference sequence). With V trimmed by 0 bases and J by 8 bases, 3 bases remained unmatched. CDR3 sequence reads: CASSLGTGDDEQFF. The CDR3 nucleotides are TGTGCCAGCAGCTTGGGGACAGGGGACGATGAGCAGTTCTTC.

The rearrangement uses TRBV7-8 and TRBJ1-4, with a tentative D call TRBD1 (5 bases). The CDR3 is 14 residues long. CDR1 and CDR2 (germline): SGHVS, FQNEAQ. V dropped 5 bases and J dropped 8 bases, with 15 bases sitting between them. This CDR3 is CASSRGVGLEKLFF. For the CDR3, the DNA is TGTGCCAGCAGCCGCGGAGTGGGGCTCGAAAAACTGTTTTTT.

J is TRBJ2-3 and V is TRBV18; 12 positions match TRBD1. The V segment lost 3 bases and the J segment 2 bases; nucleotides outside the gene matches: 0. The CDR3 covers 15 residues. Germline CDR1 is KGHSH and CDR2 is LQKENI. CDR3 amino acids: CASSPGQGATDTQYF. CDR3 coding DNA: TGTGCCAGCTCACCGGGACAGGGGGCCACAGATACGCAGTATTTT.

V usage is TRBV7-9 and J usage is TRBJ2-5; TRBD1 aligns across 7 bases. Looked up from germline, CDR1 is SEHNR and CDR2 is FQNEAQ (reference sequence). The CDR3 covers 13 residues. The trim removed 5 bases at V and 5 bases at J, leaving 5 bases unmatched. The CDR3 nucleotides are TGTGCCAGCAGCGTAGGGGGCCCCGAGACCCAGTACTTC. Its translation is CASSVGGPETQYF.

This sequence joins TRBV7-2 and TRBJ2-3; D might be TRBD1 (7 bases). This CDR3 has 16 residues. Trimming pared 1 base from V and 4 bases from J, leaving 15 bases between. The germline CDR1 and CDR2 sequences are SGHTA and FQGNSA. The CDR3 sequence is CASSLVGGGRSDTQYF. The CDR3, as DNA: TGTGCCAGCAGCTTAGTAGGAGGGGGCAGATCAGATACGCAGTATTTT. The full variable domain, completed using reference TRBV7-2 and TRBJ2-3, is GAGVSQSPSNKVTEKGKDVELRCDPISGHTALYWYRQSLGQGLEFLIYFQGNSAPDKSGLPSDRFSAERTGGSVSTLTIQRTQQEDSAVYLCASSLVGGGRSDTQYFGPGTRLTVL.

This clone was observed a few times. J is TRBJ1-5 and V is TRBV28, with D hard to call. CDR3 length: 15 amino acids. Germline V CDR1 and CDR2: MDHEN, SYDVKM. The V end was cut by 2 bases, the J end by 2 bases, with 10 bases between. In DNA form, the CDR3 reads TGTGCCAGCAGTTTAGGGAGGGCGGGCAATCAGCCCCAGCATTTT. Its protein product is CASSLGRAGNQPQHF.

The gene calls are TRBV7-3 and TRBJ2-1; D is ambiguous. V was shortened by 2 bases and J by 7 bases, with 9 bases between the two germline ends. Per germline, CDR1 SGHTA and CDR2 FQGTGA. CDR3 size: 13 residues. The CDR3 spells CASSLGVGNEQFF. DNA of the CDR3: TGTGCCAGCAGCTTAGGAGTGGGTAATGAGCAGTTCTTC.

The V call is TRBV30, the J call TRBJ1-2, with a possible D match to TRBD1 (6 bases). The V gene's germline CDR1 is GTSNPN and CDR2 SVGIG (reference sequence). The V and J ends lost 0 bases and 5 bases respectively, with 19 bases between them. This CDR3 comprises 16 residues. The CDR3 here is CAWSVLTGSVKYGYTF. Here the CDR3 DNA reads TGTGCCTGGAGTGTACTCACAGGGTCGGTTAAGTATGGCTACACCTTC.

The chain is built from TRBV5-1 and TRBJ1-3; D not resolved. The V and J ends lost 1 base and 0 bases respectively, with 8 bases between them. The CDR3 runs 15 residues. CDR1 SGHRS and CDR2 YFSETQ come from the germline V gene. The CDR3 DNA reads as TGCGCCAGCAGCTTGAGTCGGGACTCTGGAAACACCATATATTTT. It encodes CASSLSRDSGNTIYF.

The rearrangement uses TRBV7-6 and TRBJ2-3; 10 bases are a match to TRBD2. Germline V lookup: CDR1 SGHVS, CDR2 FNYEAQ. The trim removed 3 bases at V and 2 bases at J, leaving 5 bases unmatched. The CDR3 loop spans 16 amino acids. Here the CDR3 DNA reads TGTGCCAGCAGCTTCCAAGCGGGGGGGATCACAGATACGCAGTATTTT. Protein: CASSFQAGGITDTQYF.

This chain joins TRBV18 and TRBJ1-2; 9 bases map to TRBD1. V trimming: 6 bases; J trimming: 6 bases; junction bases outside the gene matches: 17. Germline CDR1 KGHSH, CDR2 LQKENI. This CDR3 is 17 amino acids long. The CDR3 sequence is CASSMGQGTPLQHGYTF. CDR3 nucleotides: TGTGCCAGCTCTATGGGACAGGGCACACCCTTACAACATGGCTACACCTTC.

A single count supports this clone. The chain has TRBV19 and TRBJ1-6; TRBD1 aligns across 9 bases. V was pared by 7 bases and J by 9 bases, with 7 bases of the junction left unmatched. The CDR3 consists of 14 residues. In germline, CDR1 is LNHDA, CDR2 SQIVND (reference sequence). This chain's CDR3 is CASKRTGVGSPLHF. The CDR3 DNA sequence: TGTGCCAGTAAGAGGACAGGGGTAGGTTCACCCCTCCACTTT.

The chain joins TRBV6-5 to TRBJ2-1, with 11 bases matching TRBD2. V dropped 6 bases and J dropped 5; count of bases not matched to a gene: 6. Germline V lookup: CDR1 MNHEY, CDR2 SVGAGI. This CDR3 has 15 residues. The CDR3 region has the DNA TGTGCCAGCAGCTCACTAGCGGGGGCCAACAATGAGCAGTTCTTC. Its translation: CASSSLAGANNEQFF.

The gene calls are TRBV19 and TRBJ1-1; perhaps TRBD1 as D (5 bases). With 5 bases removed from V and 2 bases from J, the gap between germline ends came to 12 bases. Per the germline V gene, CDR1 is LNHDA and CDR2 is SQIVND (reference sequence). The CDR3 extends over 14 amino acids. CDR3 in amino acids: CASSPGHLNTEAFF. In DNA form, the CDR3 reads TGTGCCAGTAGTCCTGGACATCTCAACACTGAAGCTTTCTTT. The complete variable domain, with remaining parts taken from reference TRBV19 and TRBJ1-1, reads DGGITQSPKYLFRKEGQNVTLSCEQNLNHDAMYWYRQDPGQGLRLIYYSQIVNDFQKGDIAEGYSVSREKKESFPLTVTSAQKNPTAFYLCASSPGHLNTEAFFGQGTRLTVV.

The rearrangement links TRBV6-5 to TRBJ1-5; D uncertain. The ends were cut back, 7 bases at V and 4 bases at J, with 14 bases in the middle. The CDR3 consists of 14 residues. Germline CDR1 reads MNHEY; CDR2 reads SVGAGI. Written as DNA, the CDR3 is TGTGCCAGCACGATGGCGGTAAAAAATCAGCCCCAGCATTTT. Its protein is CASTMAVKNQPQHF.